This TCR beta chain was captured by sequencing in a study of identical twins. General study results and limits: Cord blood beta clonotypes present at high abundance carried fewer insertions; no such pattern appeared in memory repertoires. Beta out-of-frame sequences showed weaker excess sharing between twins.

TCRdb analysed the 5' RACE reads with MiXCR anew, one entry per CDR3 protein. Among a few hundred thousand distinct CDR3 sequences listed, roughly 9.5% were seen once. The table lists this clonotype with a few counts. Its antigen is still unknown. Germline V gene sequence: CDR1 SGHTS, CDR2 YDEGEE. This CDR3 is built from 17 residues. With 4 bases removed from V and 1 base from J, the gap between germline ends came to 17 bases. Separately, the same data were catalogued under a study of yellow fever vaccine responses in identical twins.

Sequencing was performed on PBMCs. J is TRBJ1-4 and V is TRBV5-8, with D unclear. The sequence came from a woman aged 18-35 years in good health. As DNA, the CDR3 is TGTGCCAGCAGCCCCCGGTTCCTCAAGGGAACTAATGAAAAACTGTTTTTT. It yields the protein CASSPRFLKGTNEKLFF.